A single sample gave rise to the 7 T cell receptor beta chains below, sequenced in a study of blood T cell repertoires in COVID-19 (TCRdb year 2020). The method was the immunoSEQ multiplex PCR assay. Held by TCRdb, this immuneACCESS table contains in-frame sequences only and omits some clones. Under half of the omission traces to an unresolved V gene where checked; the cause of the rest is unknown. The sample table lists fewer than 250,000 clones, roughly 91% of them with a count of one. The ten largest clones capture about 4.4% of the sample. The sequenced material came from peripheral blood. The source is a human donor in a cohort sampled during active COVID-19.

The chain joins TRBV9 to TRBJ2-4; D remains unclear. The V end was cut by 3 bases, the J end by 0 bases, with 10 bases between. The germline CDR1 and CDR2 sequences are SGDLS and YYNGEE. The CDR3 is 15 amino acids. The CDR3 DNA is TGTGCCAGCAGCGGAGAACCGATAGCCAAAAACATTCAGTACTTC. As protein: CASSGEPIAKNIQYF.

The rearrangement links TRBV5-1 to TRBJ2-1; 12 positions agree with TRBD2. The length of the CDR3 is 16 residues. CDR1 is SGHRS and CDR2 is YFSETQ in the germline V gene. V was clipped by 4 bases and J by 5 bases; unmatched bases: 7. CDR3 protein: CASSTWTSGINNEQFF. The CDR3 DNA is TGCGCCAGCAGCACATGGACTAGCGGGATCAACAATGAGCAGTTCTTC.

This clone was recorded once. V usage is TRBV3-1 (or the pseudogene TRBV3-2) and J usage is TRBJ1-6; 12 positions agree with TRBD1. The CDR3 totals 15 residues. Germline loops: CDR1 LGHDT, CDR2 YNNKEL (reference sequence). The ends lost 1 base at V and 10 bases at J; junction bases unmatched: 2. CDR3: CASSQGGTGGSPLHF. The CDR3 region has the DNA TGTGCCAGCAGCCAAGGTGGGACAGGGGGCTCACCCCTCCACTTT.

The rearrangement uses TRBV2 and TRBJ2-7; 8 bases fit TRBD1. Germline V CDR1 and CDR2: SNHLY, FYNNEI. Germline trimming cut 5 bases from V and 6 bases from J; bases unmatched to any gene: 9. The CDR3 loop spans 14 amino acids. The CDR3 sequence: CASSPIRGLSEQYF. The CDR3 coding sequence is TGTGCCAGCAGTCCGATCAGGGGGCTCAGCGAGCAGTACTTC.

Written as DNA, the CDR3 is TGTGCCACCAGTGACCAGCGGACGCTTGAGACCCAGTACTTC. This encodes CATSDQRTLETQYF. The chain is built from TRBV24-1 and TRBJ2-5; D may be TRBD2 (5 bases). This CDR3 contains 14 residues. Trimming took 4 bases from V and 5 from J, leaving 13 bases between them. Germline V lookup: CDR1 KGHDR, CDR2 SFDVKD.

This chain links TRBV7-2 with TRBJ2-7, with a tentative D call TRBD2 (5 bases). Germline V gene sequence: CDR1 SGHTA, CDR2 FQGNSA. The CDR3 consists of 13 residues. V was pared by 5 bases and J by 3 bases, with 11 bases between. The CDR3: CASSLNRGYEQYF. The CDR3 nucleotides are TGTGCCAGCAGCCTTAACCGGGGCTACGAGCAGTACTTC.

This chain's CDR3 is CASLPGPVNYGYTF. CDR3 DNA sequence: TGTGCCAGCCTACCAGGGCCAGTTAACTATGGCTACACCTTC. This rearrangement joins TRBV5-6 to TRBJ1-2, with D maybe TRBD1 (5 bases). Germline assignment: CDR1 SGHDT and CDR2 YYEEEE. Trimming took off 7 bases at V and 1 base at J, with 14 bases between the two ends. This CDR3 has 14 residues.